The 32 T cell receptor beta chains listed next were all sequenced from one sample in a study of naive and memory T cell subsets. Ligated cDNA underwent four rounds of PCR with nested alpha and beta constant region primers and SP2. A single record per CDR3 protein comes from TCRdb applying MiXCR to the 5' RACE reads. Of about 59,000 distinct CDR3 sequences listed, approximately 8% are singletons. The library had UMIs added by 3' ligation of an oligonucleotide to TCR cDNA. Receptors originate from a female donor in good health.

The chain is built from TRBV7-2 and TRBJ1-1; D is ambiguous. The V and J ends lost 1 base and 0 bases respectively, with 6 bases between them. This CDR3 has 14 amino acids. Germline V gives CDR1 SGHTA, CDR2 FQGNSA. The CDR3 is CASSLGRLNTEAFF. The CDR3 bases are TGTGCCAGCAGCTTAGGACGGTTGAACACTGAAGCTTTCTTT.

The rearrangement joins TRBV19 to TRBJ2-5; D ambiguous. Germline CDR1 LNHDA, CDR2 SQIVND (reference sequence). This CDR3 is 13 amino acids long. V lost 1 base and J 5 bases, leaving 8 bases between the germline ends. CDR3 in amino acids: CASSIVGIETQYF. For the CDR3, the DNA is TGTGCCAGTAGTATAGTGGGGATCGAGACCCAGTACTTC.

The CDR3 spells CASSPTGLGTDTQYF. CDR3 nucleotide sequence: TGTGCCAGCAGCCCAACAGGGTTGGGCACAGATACGCAGTATTTT. The gene calls are TRBV7-2 and TRBJ2-3, with D tentatively TRBD1 (6 bases). Trimming shortened V by 5 bases and J by 1 base, and 13 bases separated the two germline ends. CDR1 and CDR2 (germline): SGHTA, FQGNSA. The CDR3 totals 15 residues.

This clonotype was recorded a few times. This chain links TRBV19 with TRBJ2-1, with TRBD2 matching 8 bases. The germline V gene encodes CDR1 LNHDA and CDR2 SQIVND (reference sequence). Trimming removed 5 bases from V and 2 bases from J; junction bases left unmatched: 5. The length of the CDR3 is 15 residues. The CDR3 protein is CASSPPGLAYNEQFF. Written as DNA, the CDR3 is TGTGCCAGTAGTCCTCCGGGACTAGCCTACAATGAGCAGTTCTTC.

This clonotype was counted between two and nine times. This chain joins TRBV27 and TRBJ1-5; TRBD1 aligns across 9 bases. Trimming at V came to 5 bases and at J to 4 bases, leaving 6 bases not matched to a gene. Germline V gives CDR1 MNHEY, CDR2 SMNVEV (reference sequence). The CDR3 spans 15 residues. The CDR3 spells CASSHTGGGNQPQHF. The DNA of the CDR3 is TGTGCCAGCAGTCACACAGGGGGCGGGAATCAGCCCCAGCATTTT.

This clonotype was recorded many times. The J gene is TRBJ2-1, the V gene TRBV29-1; D possibly corresponds to TRBD1 (7 bases). CDR3 length: 17 residues. The germline V gene encodes CDR1 SQVTM and CDR2 ANQGSEA. Trimming shortened V by 3 bases and J by 2 bases, and 20 bases separated the two germline ends. CDR3 sequence reads: CSVDSQGGATPYNEQFF. CDR3 nucleotide sequence: TGCAGCGTTGATTCCCAGGGGGGCGCTACCCCCTACAATGAGCAGTTCTTC.

This chain connects TRBV6-5 to TRBJ1-1; 7 bases align to TRBD1. CDR1 and CDR2 from the germline V gene are MNHEY and SVGAGI. The CDR3 contains 16 residues. The ends lost 7 bases at V and 1 base at J; junction bases unmatched: 12. CDR3 sequence reads: CASKTSTGTTNTEAFF. CDR3 sequence (DNA): TGTGCCAGCAAAACCTCGACAGGGACCACGAACACTGAAGCTTTCTTT.

J is TRBJ2-2 and V is TRBV19; no definite D call. Germline assignment: CDR1 LNHDA and CDR2 SQIVND (reference sequence). The germline V and J ends were trimmed by 3 bases and 2 bases, with 10 bases remaining between them. The CDR3 has 15 residues. CDR3: CASSIGTVNTGELFF. In nucleotides, the CDR3 is TGTGCCAGTAGTATCGGAACAGTAAACACCGGGGAGCTGTTTTTT.

This chain uses TRBV6-5 with TRBJ1-1; TRBD1 matches at 9 bases. The germline V gene encodes CDR1 MNHEY and CDR2 SVGAGI. The CDR3 is 14 amino acids. V lost 7 bases and J lost 4; bases outside the gene matches: 7. The CDR3 sequence: CASTRQGVGTEAFF. The CDR3, as DNA: TGTGCCAGCACTCGACAGGGGGTAGGCACTGAAGCTTTCTTT.

The gene calls are TRBV3-1 and TRBJ2-7; D remains ambiguous. The CDR3 runs 15 residues. From germline, CDR1 is LGHDT and CDR2 YNNKEL (reference sequence). Trimming took 2 bases from V and 2 from J, leaving 13 bases between them. The CDR3 region has the DNA TGTGCCAGCAGCCAAATCGGCCGTGGAGCCTACGAGCAGTACTTC. This translates into CASSQIGRGAYEQYF.

This chain uses TRBV5-4 with TRBJ2-7; D unresolved. The CDR3 length is 14 residues. V lost 0 bases to trimming and J lost 3 bases, with 10 bases between them. The germline V gene has CDR1 SGHNT and CDR2 YYREEE (reference sequence). The CDR3 spells CASSLEGSLYEQYF. The CDR3 DNA reads TGTGCCAGCAGCTTGGAGGGCAGCCTCTACGAGCAGTACTTC. The full variable domain, in which reference TRBV5-4 and TRBJ2-7 provide the parts outside the CDR3, is ETGVTQSPTHLIKTRGQQVTLRCSSQSGHNTVSWYQQALGQGPQFIFQYYREEENGRGNFPPRFSGLQFPNYSSELNVNALELDDSALYLCASSLEGSLYEQYFGPGTRLTVT.

This chain joins TRBV3-1 and TRBJ2-5; 8 bases agree with TRBD1. Trimming at V came to 3 bases and at J to 4 bases, leaving 13 bases not matched to a gene. The germline gives CDR1 LGHDT, CDR2 YNNKEL (reference sequence). The CDR3 is 17 residues long. The CDR3 bases are TGTGCCAGCAGCCATCAGGTTGGCAGGGGGCTAAGAGAGACCCAGTACTTC. It translates to CASSHQVGRGLRETQYF.

Ten or more counts support this clonotype. As DNA, the CDR3 is TGTGCCAGCAGCTTCGGTTGGGCCGGGTATAATTCACCCCTCCACTTT. This sequence encodes CASSFGWAGYNSPLHF. The chain is built from TRBV11-2 and TRBJ1-6; no clear D gene. The CDR3 runs to 16 residues. Germline CDR1 is SGHAT and CDR2 is FQNNGV. V shed 3 bases and J shed 4 bases, with 13 bases lying between them.

This clonotype appeared a few times. The genes are TRBV29-1 and TRBJ1-2; D is perhaps TRBD1 (5 bases). CDR1 is SQVTM and CDR2 is ANQGSEA in the germline V gene. The CDR3 is 16 residues long. Trimming pared 6 bases from V and 4 bases from J, leaving 24 bases between. The CDR3 DNA sequence: TGCAGCGTACTGACGGGGGGTACAGGCGGTGGCTATGGCTACACCTTC. Translation: CSVLTGGTGGGYGYTF.

This clonotype came up many times. The chain joins TRBV10-2 to TRBJ1-2; TRBD1 might be the D (5 bases). This CDR3 comprises 14 residues. Germline CDR1 is WSHSY and CDR2 is SAAADI. V was pared by 3 bases and J by 4 bases, with 12 bases between. The CDR3 DNA follows: TGCGCCAGCAGTGAAGGCGGGGGGACCTATGGCTACACCTTC. It specifies CASSEGGGTYGYTF.

This clonotype was counted between two and nine times. The chain links TRBV6-5 to TRBJ2-1, with D maybe TRBD2 (6 bases). Trimming took 7 bases from V and 0 from J, leaving 10 bases between them. CDR1 is MNHEY and CDR2 is SVGAGI in the germline V gene. The CDR3 has 14 residues. CDR3 DNA sequence: TGTGCCAGCAAATTAGCGGACTCCTACAATGAGCAGTTCTTC. As protein: CASKLADSYNEQFF.

V gene TRBV18 combines with J gene TRBJ2-7; possible D gene TRBD1, 5 bases. Trimming stripped 2 bases from V and 4 bases from J, with 15 bases between. The CDR3 is 15 amino acids. The germline gives CDR1 KGHSH, CDR2 LQKENI. CDR3 loop: CASSPTTVGNYEQYF. CDR3 coding DNA: TGTGCCAGCTCACCAACGACAGTGGGCAATTACGAGCAGTACTTC.

This clonotype showed up many times. The chain has TRBV5-1 and TRBJ1-1; tentative D call: TRBD1 (6 bases). The V gene's germline CDR1 is SGHRS and CDR2 YFSETQ. Trimming removed 4 bases at V and 0 bases at J, with 13 bases between. CDR3 length equals 15 residues. For the CDR3, the DNA is TGCGCCAGCAGCCAGGACAGCCACCTGAACACTGAAGCTTTCTTT. Protein sequence: CASSQDSHLNTEAFF.

This clonotype has a handful of counts. The rearrangement joins TRBV5-5 to TRBJ2-7, with TRBD1 matching over 9 bases. Germline-derived CDR1 and CDR2 are SGHKS and YYEKEE (reference sequence). V was clipped by 1 base and J by 1 base; unmatched bases: 12. The CDR3 runs to 18 residues. CDR3 in DNA: TGTGCCAGCAGCTTGTACGGACACGGACAGGGGTTTTCCTACGAGCAGTACTTC. Residues: CASSLYGHGQGFSYEQYF. The variable domain in full, completed from reference TRBV5-5 and TRBJ2-7, reads DAGVTQSPTHLIKTRGQQVTLRCSPISGHKSVSWYQQVLGQGPQFIFQYYEKEERGRGNFPDRFSARQFPNYSSELNVNALLLGDSALYLCASSLYGHGQGFSYEQYFGPGTRLTVT.

The genes are TRBV5-1 and TRBJ2-3, with 8 bases that match TRBD1. After removal of 2 bases from V and 2 bases from J, the junction contained 4 bases not matched to a gene. The CDR3 is made up of 15 amino acids. Germline CDR1 and CDR2: SGHRS and YFSETQ. The DNA of the CDR3 is TGCGCCAGCAGCTTCCGGGACAGGTCCACAGATACGCAGTATTTT. Encoded protein: CASSFRDRSTDTQYF.

This clonotype was observed a handful of times. This chain joins TRBV12-3 or TRBV12-4 and TRBJ1-1; the match to TRBD1 covers 8 bases. This CDR3 is 14 amino acids long. V trimming: 7 bases; J trimming: 1 base; junction bases outside the gene matches: 5. This CDR3 reads CASIGQGGNTEAFF. The DNA of the CDR3 is TGTGCCAGCATAGGACAGGGCGGGAACACTGAAGCTTTCTTT.

In the case of this clonotype: A much bigger clone sits one base away, suggesting this may be a read error. The chain has TRBV18 and TRBJ1-5; 7 bases line up with TRBD1. Germline V gene lookup returns CDR1 KGHSH and CDR2 LQKENI. The CDR3 has 14 residues. CDR3 amino acids: CASSPGTGEQPQNF. CDR3 nucleotides: TGTGCCAGCTCACCAGGCACAGGGGAACAGCCCCAGAATTTT.

J is TRBJ1-4 and V is TRBV29-1; D perhaps matches TRBD1 (6 bases). This CDR3 is 15 amino acids long. V was pared by 4 bases and J by 7 bases, with 19 bases between. The germline gives CDR1 SQVTM, CDR2 ANQGSEA. The CDR3 region is CSVGGVGGSTEKLFF. CDR3 nucleotide sequence: TGCAGCGTTGGCGGTGTGGGGGGCAGTACTGAAAAACTGTTTTTT.

The table lists this clonotype with many counts. The chain couples TRBV20-1 to TRBJ1-1; no firm D call. This CDR3 has 11 amino acids. Germline loops: CDR1 DFQATT, CDR2 SNEGSKA (reference sequence). Trimming took 3 bases from V and 6 from J, leaving 8 bases between them. The CDR3 DNA reads as TGCAGTGCTAGCTTCGGGGCTGAAGCTTTCTTT. It codes for CSASFGAEAFF.

This chain's CDR3 is CASHRGDTGELFF. The DNA of the CDR3 is TGTGCCAGCCACAGAGGGGACACCGGGGAGCTGTTTTTT. The chain recombines TRBV27 with TRBJ2-2; tentatively, D is TRBD1 or TRBD2 (5 bases each). This CDR3 has 13 amino acids. The germline V gene encodes CDR1 MNHEY and CDR2 SMNVEV (reference sequence). The V end lost 8 bases, the J end lost 3 bases, and 10 bases lay between the germline ends.

This clonotype was seen at least ten times. This chain links TRBV11-3 with TRBJ2-7, with D unclear. V dropped 7 bases and J dropped 0 bases, with 13 bases sitting between them. Germline lookup yields CDR1 SGHNT and CDR2 YENEEA. The CDR3 loop spans 14 amino acids. The CDR3 coding sequence is TGTGCCAGCAAACCGCTGTCCTCCTCCTACGAGCAGTACTTC. It codes for CASKPLSSSYEQYF.

This clonotype was recorded a few times. The chain joins TRBV12-3 or TRBV12-4 to TRBJ2-2, with TRBD2 matching 9 bases. CDR3 size: 16 residues. J was trimmed by 4 bases and V by 3 bases; bases with no gene match: 6. The CDR3 sequence: CASSFRLAGSTGELFF. CDR3 nucleotides: TGTGCCAGCAGTTTTCGGCTAGCGGGGAGCACCGGGGAGCTGTTTTTT.

The chain is built from TRBV18 and TRBJ1-1, with a weak D call TRBD1 (5 bases). The germline gives CDR1 KGHSH, CDR2 LQKENI. V lost 3 bases and J 0 bases, leaving 14 bases between the germline ends. The CDR3 runs 16 residues. CDR3 in amino acids: CASSPNRDGMNTEAFF. Written as DNA, the CDR3 is TGTGCCAGCTCACCTAACCGGGACGGCATGAACACTGAAGCTTTCTTT.

V gene TRBV7-2 combines with J gene TRBJ2-3; 7 bases align to TRBD1. CDR1 and CDR2 (germline): SGHTA, FQGNSA. The CDR3 length is 15 residues. The V segment lost 5 bases and the J segment 2 bases; nucleotides outside the gene matches: 7. The CDR3 bases are TGTGCCAGCAGCCGCCCGGGACAGACCACAGATACGCAGTATTTT. Its protein product is CASSRPGQTTDTQYF.

This clonotype was observed a handful of times. The V gene is TRBV15, the J gene TRBJ1-4; 7 nucleotides line up with TRBD1. Losses at the gene ends were 5 bases for V and 7 bases for J; bases not matched to a gene: 10. The CDR3 is made up of 15 amino acids. Looked up from germline, CDR1 is LNHNV and CDR2 is YYDKDF (reference sequence). For the CDR3, the DNA is TGTGCCACCAGCGGGACGACAGGGCGGGGTGAAAAACTGTTTTTT. Translating it yields CATSGTTGRGEKLFF.

This clonotype was picked up a small number of times. The chain is built from TRBV30 and TRBJ2-3, with TRBD2 identical over 8 bases. CDR3 length equals 15 residues. V lost 4 bases and J lost 1; bases outside the gene matches: 7. Germline CDR1 is GTSNPN and CDR2 is SVGIG (reference sequence). The CDR3 sequence is CAWIPPGGGTDTQYF. The CDR3 nucleotides are TGTGCCTGGATTCCTCCGGGAGGGGGCACAGATACGCAGTATTTT.

V and J are TRBV28 and TRBJ2-7; the match to TRBD1 covers 11 bases. The germline gives CDR1 MDHEN, CDR2 SYDVKM. The trim removed 5 bases at V and 5 bases at J, leaving 5 bases unmatched. The CDR3 is 14 amino acids. The CDR3 loop is CASSGQGAEDEQYF. The CDR3 DNA sequence: TGTGCCAGCAGTGGACAGGGGGCAGAAGACGAGCAGTACTTC.